This T cell receptor (beta chain) derives from a study of a mutant IDH1 vaccine in newly diagnosed glioma (TCRdb year 2021). Describing the broader study: Of the roughly 30 treated patients, 62.5% were male and approximately 38% were female, and a mean age of 40.4 years was recorded. For exploratory analyses, longitudinal TCRB deep sequencing was carried out in about 25 treated patients wherever samples were available. Peripheral blood was collected at six visits: V03 (baseline), V05, V07, V10, V12 and V13. Prior to enrollment, standard therapy consisting of radiotherapy alone, temozolomide alone, or radiochemotherapy with temozolomide had been administered to patients, with the combination being received by most patients.

CDR1 and CDR2, looked up from the germline V gene (reference sequence), are LNHDA and SQIVND. The CDR3, from cysteine to phenylalanine, totals 13 residues. The DNA shown is the 39-base CDR3, in frame from base 1. V is reduced by 6 bases and J by 7 bases, leaving a spacing of 13 bases between them. The library was built by means of the immunoSEQ multiplex PCR assay. Rearranged TCR beta chain sequences were amplified using the hsTCRB Kit according to the manufacturer's protocol. Sequencing of TCRB libraries was carried out on an Illumina MiSeq. As for the authors' bioinformatics: The kit vendor's proprietary platform handled demultiplexing, trimming and gene mapping. TCRdb provides this immuneACCESS table in a form limited to in-frame rearrangements. Some clones are lacking; in checked studies, under half of them reflect an unresolved V gene, and why the rest are absent is not known. The V and J calls and clone size are taken from that table; D and trimming were inferred from the DNA. The sample contains roughly 70,000 clones, roughly 85% of them found a single time. The ten top clones hold 2.5% to 3.5% of the sample.

As concerns this clone: The clone's antigen remains unknown. Per-nucleotide qualities are absent, and no much larger clonotype sits a single base away.

The time point label corresponds to: baseline, week 1 (first vaccination visit). What the treatment or condition label conveys for this sample: pre-vaccination baseline after standard-of-care therapy. Donors had newly diagnosed WHO grade 3 or 4 IDH1-mutant astrocytomas with loss of nuclear ATRX. The samples were drawn from NOA16, a multicentre, single-arm, open-label phase I trial in Germany that tested a mutant IDH1 peptide vaccine in humans for the first time. Visit V03 blood draws served as the baseline sample for immunogenicity testing. Genomic DNA for TCRB sequencing was extracted from EDTA blood using the DNeasy Blood and Tissue Kit. Summary of the overall study and its limitations: Across multiple MHC alleles, vaccine-induced immune responses were seen in approximately 93% of patients. No apparent relationship was observed between pseudoprogression and alterations in the top peripheral T cell clonotypes detected by TCRB sequencing. It was noted by the authors that analyses of patient blood samples could not be reproduced owing to sample limitations. Availability determined which PBMC samples were chosen for TCRB deep sequencing.

The clonotype comes from a man younger than 45 with glioma. The sample here was PBMCs, taken from a glioma patient treated with radiotherapy, temozolomide or both. The chain couples TRBV19 to TRBJ2-1; the D gene is not confidently resolved. The DNA sequence reads TGTGCCAGTAGGCTTACCGTGGGTAATGAGCAGTTCTTC. Its amino acids are CASRLTVGNEQFF.